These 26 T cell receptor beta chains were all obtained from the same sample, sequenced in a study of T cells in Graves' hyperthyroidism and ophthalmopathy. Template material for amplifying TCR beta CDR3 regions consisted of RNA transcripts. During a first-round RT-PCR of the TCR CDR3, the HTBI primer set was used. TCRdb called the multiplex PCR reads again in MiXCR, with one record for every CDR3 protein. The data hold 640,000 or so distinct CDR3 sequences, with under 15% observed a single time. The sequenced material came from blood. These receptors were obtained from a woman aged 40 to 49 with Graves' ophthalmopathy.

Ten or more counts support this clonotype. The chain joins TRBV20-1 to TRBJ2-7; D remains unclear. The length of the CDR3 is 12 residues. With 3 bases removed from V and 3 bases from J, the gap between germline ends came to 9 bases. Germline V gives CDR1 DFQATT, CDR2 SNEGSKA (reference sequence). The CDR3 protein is CSASPGFYEQYF. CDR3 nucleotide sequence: TGCAGTGCTAGCCCCGGTTTCTACGAGCAGTACTTC.

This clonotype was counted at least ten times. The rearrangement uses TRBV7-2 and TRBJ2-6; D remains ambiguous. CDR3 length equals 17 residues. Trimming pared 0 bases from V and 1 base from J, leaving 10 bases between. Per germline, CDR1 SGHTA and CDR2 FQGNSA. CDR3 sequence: CASSLAPPASGANVLTF. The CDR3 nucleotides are TGTGCCAGCAGCTTAGCCCCCCCAGCGTCTGGGGCCAACGTCCTGACTTTC. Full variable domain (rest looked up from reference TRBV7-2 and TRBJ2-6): GAGVSQSPSNKVTEKGKDVELRCDPISGHTALYWYRQSLGQGLEFLIYFQGNSAPDKSGLPSDRFSAERTGGSVSTLTIQRTQQEDSAVYLCASSLAPPASGANVLTFGAGSRLTVL.

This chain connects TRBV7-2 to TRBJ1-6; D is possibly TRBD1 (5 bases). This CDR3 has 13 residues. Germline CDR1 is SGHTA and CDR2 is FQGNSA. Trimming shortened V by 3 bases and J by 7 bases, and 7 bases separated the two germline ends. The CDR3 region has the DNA TGTGCCAGCAGCTTCCCAGGGAATTCACCCCTCCACTTT. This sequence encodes CASSFPGNSPLHF.

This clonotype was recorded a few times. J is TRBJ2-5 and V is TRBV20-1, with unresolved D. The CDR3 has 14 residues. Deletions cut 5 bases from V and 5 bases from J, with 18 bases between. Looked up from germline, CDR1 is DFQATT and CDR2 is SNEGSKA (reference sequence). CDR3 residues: CSAEKDRITETQYF. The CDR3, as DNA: TGCAGTGCTGAAAAGGACCGAATTACTGAGACCCAGTACTTC.

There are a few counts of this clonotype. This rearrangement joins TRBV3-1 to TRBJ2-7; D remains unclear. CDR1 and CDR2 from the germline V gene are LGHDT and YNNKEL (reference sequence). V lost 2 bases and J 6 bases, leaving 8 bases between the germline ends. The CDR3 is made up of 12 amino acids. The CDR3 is CASSQSVLEQYF. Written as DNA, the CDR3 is TGTGCCAGCAGCCAAAGTGTTCTCGAGCAGTACTTC.

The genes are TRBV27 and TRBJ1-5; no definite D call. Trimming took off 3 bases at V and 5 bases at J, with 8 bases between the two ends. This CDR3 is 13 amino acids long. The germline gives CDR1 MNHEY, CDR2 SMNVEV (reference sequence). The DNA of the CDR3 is TGTGCCAGCAGTTTCAAGGTACATCAGCCCCAGCATTTT. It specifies CASSFKVHQPQHF.

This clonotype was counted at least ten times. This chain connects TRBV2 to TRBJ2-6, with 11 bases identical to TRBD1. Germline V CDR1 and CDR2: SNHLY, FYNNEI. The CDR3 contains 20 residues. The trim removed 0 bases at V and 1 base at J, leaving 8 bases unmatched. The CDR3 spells CASSEALPGTGGSGANVLTF. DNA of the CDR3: TGTGCCAGCAGTGAAGCTCTCCCCGGGACAGGGGGTTCTGGGGCCAACGTCCTGACTTTC.

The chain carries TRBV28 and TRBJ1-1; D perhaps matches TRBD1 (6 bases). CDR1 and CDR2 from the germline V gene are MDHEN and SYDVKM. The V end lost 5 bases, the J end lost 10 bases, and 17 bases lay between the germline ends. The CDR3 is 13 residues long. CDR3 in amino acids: CASSTGIRPGAFF. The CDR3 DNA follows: TGTGCCAGCAGTACAGGGATACGTCCAGGAGCTTTCTTT.

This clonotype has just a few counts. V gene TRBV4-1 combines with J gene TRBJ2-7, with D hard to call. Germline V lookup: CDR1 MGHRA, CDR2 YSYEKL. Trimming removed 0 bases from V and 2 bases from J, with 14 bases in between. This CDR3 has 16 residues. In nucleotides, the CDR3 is TGCGCCAGCAGCCAAGATGGGTCGCGCATGGCCTACGAGCAGTACTTC. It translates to CASSQDGSRMAYEQYF.

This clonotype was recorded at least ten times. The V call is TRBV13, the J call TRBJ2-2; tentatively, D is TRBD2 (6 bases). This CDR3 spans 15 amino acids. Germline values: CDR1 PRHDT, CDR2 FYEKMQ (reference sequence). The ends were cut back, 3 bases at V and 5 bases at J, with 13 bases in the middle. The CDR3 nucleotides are TGTGCCAGCAGCTTGAGCGGAAGCGGGACCGGGGAGCTGTTTTTT. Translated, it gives CASSLSGSGTGELFF.

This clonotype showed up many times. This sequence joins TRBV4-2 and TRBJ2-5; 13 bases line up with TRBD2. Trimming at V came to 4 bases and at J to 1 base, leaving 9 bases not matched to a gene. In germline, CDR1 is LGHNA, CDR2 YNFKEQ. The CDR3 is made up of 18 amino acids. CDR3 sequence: CASSPGTSGMAGQETQYF. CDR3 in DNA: TGTGCCAGCAGCCCTGGGACTAGCGGGATGGCGGGCCAAGAGACCCAGTACTTC.

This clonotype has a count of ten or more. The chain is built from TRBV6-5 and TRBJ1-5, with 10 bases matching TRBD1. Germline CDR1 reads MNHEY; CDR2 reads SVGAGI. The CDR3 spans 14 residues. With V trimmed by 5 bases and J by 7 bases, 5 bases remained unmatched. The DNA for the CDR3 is TGTGCCAGCAGTACCGGGACAGGGGACCAGCCCCAGCATTTT. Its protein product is CASSTGTGDQPQHF.

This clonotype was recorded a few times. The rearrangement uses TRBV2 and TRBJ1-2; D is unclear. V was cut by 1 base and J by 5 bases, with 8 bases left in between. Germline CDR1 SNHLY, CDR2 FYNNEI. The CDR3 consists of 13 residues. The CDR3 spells CASSEGALYGYTF. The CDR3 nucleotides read TGTGCCAGCAGTGAAGGGGCCTTATATGGCTACACCTTC.

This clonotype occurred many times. CDR3 loop: CASSEISGANVLTF. The CDR3 DNA reads TGTGCCAGCAGTGAAATCTCTGGGGCCAACGTCCTGACTTTC. V gene TRBV2 combines with J gene TRBJ2-6; D remains ambiguous. There are 14 residues in the CDR3. V shed 2 bases and J shed 0 bases, with 2 bases lying between them. Germline CDR1 and CDR2: SNHLY and FYNNEI. Filled out from reference TRBV2 and TRBJ2-6, the complete variable domain reads EPEVTQTPSHQVTQMGQEVILRCVPISNHLYFYWYRQILGQKVEFLVSFYNNEISEKSEIFDDQFSVERPDGSNFTLKIRSTKLEDSAMYFCASSEISGANVLTFGAGSRLTVL.

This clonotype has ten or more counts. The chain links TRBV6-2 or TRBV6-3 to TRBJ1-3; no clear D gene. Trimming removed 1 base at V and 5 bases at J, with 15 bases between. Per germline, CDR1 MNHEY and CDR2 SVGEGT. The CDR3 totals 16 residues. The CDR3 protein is CASSYLSGGLRNTIYF. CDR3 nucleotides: TGTGCCAGCAGTTACTTATCCGGAGGACTGAGAAACACCATATATTTT.

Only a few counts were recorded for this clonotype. CDR3 nucleotide sequence: TGTGCCAGCAGCTTAAGCGCGCGAGCGGCCCCAGCCGGGGAGCTGTTTTTT. This translates into CASSLSARAAPAGELFF. This sequence joins TRBV7-2 and TRBJ2-2; D is possibly TRBD2 (5 bases). V lost 2 bases to trimming and J lost 6 bases, with 19 bases between them. From germline, CDR1 is SGHTA and CDR2 FQGNSA. The CDR3 has 17 residues.

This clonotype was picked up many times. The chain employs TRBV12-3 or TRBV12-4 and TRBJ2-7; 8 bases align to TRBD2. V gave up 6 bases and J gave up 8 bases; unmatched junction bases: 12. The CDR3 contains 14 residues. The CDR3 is CASSHSGRASQQYF. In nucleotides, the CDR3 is TGTGCCAGCAGCCACTCCGGGAGGGCCAGTCAGCAGTACTTC.

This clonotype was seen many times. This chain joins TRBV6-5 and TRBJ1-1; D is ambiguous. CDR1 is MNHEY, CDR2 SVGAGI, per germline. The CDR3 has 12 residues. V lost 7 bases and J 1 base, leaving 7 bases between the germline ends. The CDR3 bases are TGTGCCAGCATAGCAGCGAACACTGAAGCTTTCTTT. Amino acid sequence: CASIAANTEAFF.

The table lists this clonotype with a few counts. The DNA of the CDR3 is TGTGCCAGCTCACCGACGACCGCGGGCTGGACTGAAGCTTTCTTT. Encoded protein: CASSPTTAGWTEAFF. The V gene is TRBV18, the J gene TRBJ1-1; no reliable D call. Germline loops: CDR1 KGHSH, CDR2 LQKENI. V was cut by 3 bases and J by 5 bases, with 16 bases left in between. The CDR3 runs 15 residues.

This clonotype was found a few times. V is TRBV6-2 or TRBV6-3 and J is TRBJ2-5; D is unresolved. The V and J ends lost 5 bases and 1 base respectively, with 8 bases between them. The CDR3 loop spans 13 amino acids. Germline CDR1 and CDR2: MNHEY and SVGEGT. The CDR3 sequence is CASSVLPQETQYF. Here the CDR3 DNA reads TGTGCCAGCAGTGTTCTCCCCCAAGAGACCCAGTACTTC.

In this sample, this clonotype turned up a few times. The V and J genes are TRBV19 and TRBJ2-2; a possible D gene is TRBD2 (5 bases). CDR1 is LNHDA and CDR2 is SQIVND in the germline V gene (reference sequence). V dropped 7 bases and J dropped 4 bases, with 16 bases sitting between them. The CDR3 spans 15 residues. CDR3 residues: CASKSGAFITGELFF. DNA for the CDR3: TGTGCCAGTAAAAGCGGAGCGTTTATCACCGGGGAGCTGTTTTTT.

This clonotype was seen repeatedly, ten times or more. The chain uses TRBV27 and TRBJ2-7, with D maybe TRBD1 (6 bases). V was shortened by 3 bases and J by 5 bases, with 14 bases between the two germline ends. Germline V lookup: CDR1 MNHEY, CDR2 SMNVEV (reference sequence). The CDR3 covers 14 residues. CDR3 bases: TGTGCCAGCAGTTTGACGAGGGGGACGAACGAGCAGTACTTC. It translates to CASSLTRGTNEQYF.

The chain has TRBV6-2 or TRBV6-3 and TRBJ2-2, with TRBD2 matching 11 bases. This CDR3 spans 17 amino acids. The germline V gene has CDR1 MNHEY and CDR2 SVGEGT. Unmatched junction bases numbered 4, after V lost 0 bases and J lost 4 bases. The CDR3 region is CASSYSKGLAATGELFF. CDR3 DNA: TGTGCCAGCAGTTACTCGAAGGGACTAGCGGCCACCGGGGAGCTGTTTTTT.

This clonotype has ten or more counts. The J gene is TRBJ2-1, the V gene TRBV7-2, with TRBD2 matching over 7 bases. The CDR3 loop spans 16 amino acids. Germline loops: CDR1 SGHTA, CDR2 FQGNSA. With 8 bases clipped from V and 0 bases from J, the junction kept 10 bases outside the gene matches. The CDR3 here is CASGLDGGISYNEQFF. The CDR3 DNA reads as TGTGCCAGCGGCCTGGACGGGGGGATCTCCTACAATGAGCAGTTCTTC.

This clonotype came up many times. This chain's CDR3 is CASSSRDSEYEQYF. Written as DNA, the CDR3 is TGCGCCAGCAGCTCCCGGGACAGCGAATACGAGCAGTACTTC. This chain joins TRBV5-1 and TRBJ2-7; 7 bases match TRBD1. The CDR3 loop spans 14 amino acids. Germline CDR1 is SGHRS and CDR2 is YFSETQ. The V gene end was trimmed by 3 bases and the J gene end by 4 bases; junction bases not matched to a gene: 7.

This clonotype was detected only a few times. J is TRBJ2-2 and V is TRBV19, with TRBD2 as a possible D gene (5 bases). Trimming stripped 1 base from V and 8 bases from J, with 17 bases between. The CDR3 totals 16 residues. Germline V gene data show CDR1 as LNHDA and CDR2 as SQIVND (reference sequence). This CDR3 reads CASSIAEPLRGGELFF. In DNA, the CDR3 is TGTGCCAGTAGTATAGCTGAACCGCTCCGCGGGGGGGAGCTGTTTTTT. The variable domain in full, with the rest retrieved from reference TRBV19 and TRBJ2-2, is DGGITQSPKYLFRKEGQNVTLSCEQNLNHDAMYWYRQDPGQGLRLIYYSQIVNDFQKGDIAEGYSVSREKKESFPLTVTSAQKNPTAFYLCASSIAEPLRGGELFFGEGSRLTVL.